The rows below give T cell receptor beta chains drawn from one sample of a study of CD8 T cells in ankylosing spondylitis. TCRdb called the 5' RACE reads again in MiXCR, with one record for every CDR3 protein. The data show under 250,000 distinct CDR3 sequences, roughly a third seen once. Sample: blood, either unsorted or a sorted T cell fraction (not recorded which). The receptor set was obtained from a male donor with ankylosing spondylitis or in good health (not recorded which). Each CDR3 is given without its conserved first and last residue. D genes are given only for firm matches.

>.|TRBV7-6|TRBJ2-1
ASSPNYNEQF
>.|TRBV6-2/TRBV6-3|TRBJ2-7
ASSYGQGINYEQY
>.|TRBV7-8|TRBJ2-1
ASSPENEQF
>.|TRBV20-1|TRBJ2-1
SARLNRVGYNEQF
>.|TRBV20-1|TRBJ2-3
SATPVQGTDTQY
>.|TRBV5-1|TRBJ2-2
ASSWAVTGELF
>.|TRBV30|TRBJ2-1
AWSVLEWNEQF
>TRBD2|TRBV7-9|TRBJ2-7
ASSREAGDPRGEQY
>.|TRBV7-2|TRBJ2-2
ASSYPFVGELF
>TRBD1|TRBV20-1|TRBJ1-5
SASGQGGNQPQH
>.|TRBV7-8|TRBJ2-7
ASSLLVATSEQY
>TRBD2|TRBV10-3|TRBJ2-1
AISEFRGGVYNEQF
>TRBD1|TRBV5-5|TRBJ1-1
ASSFRDSLNTEAF
>TRBD1|TRBV29-1|TRBJ1-2
SVLGARGFPGQGYT
>TRBD1|TRBV12-3/TRBV12-4|TRBJ2-5
ASSKGQGEETQY
>TRBD2|TRBV4-1|TRBJ2-7
ASSPGRGDYEQY
>.|TRBV7-2|TRBJ2-5
ASSAGRKETQY
>TRBD2|TRBV20-1|TRBJ2-5
SARGEPGLAGPGETQY
>.|TRBV19|TRBJ2-7
ASSSASAYEQY
>TRBD2|TRBV5-1|TRBJ2-1
ASSPAGGSSYNEQF
>TRBD2|TRBV29-1|TRBJ2-2
SVAGLAGGDYGELF
>.|TRBV7-6|TRBJ1-2
ASSMDGYYGYT
>.|TRBV9|TRBJ2-5
ASSAAWSRGAQETQY
>.|TRBV5-5|TRBJ1-1
ASSYLSGSAEAF
>TRBD1|TRBV12-3/TRBV12-4|TRBJ2-7
ASSSWTGTHEQY
>TRBD1|TRBV29-1|TRBJ2-7
SAGRTGKFYEQY
>.|TRBV20-1|TRBJ2-1
SANHLGGPHGQF
>.|TRBV5-5|TRBJ2-1
ASSLFRGGGNEQF
>TRBD1|TRBV7-3|TRBJ2-3
ASSLTRGQDTQY
>.|TRBV11-2|TRBJ1-5
ASSRLQGRSGNQPQH
>.|TRBV27|TRBJ1-2
ASSLKGGASYGYT
>.|TRBV20-1|TRBJ2-2
SARSIPHTGELF
>.|TRBV5-1|TRBJ2-4
ASSLEAGGGYIQY
>.|TRBV7-9|TRBJ1-1
ASSLAVNSPLGAF
>TRBD1|TRBV12-3/TRBV12-4|TRBJ2-7
ASSLGMTGGDEQY
>.|TRBV5-1|TRBJ2-3
ASRSGAPRTDTQY
>TRBD2|TRBV7-2|TRBJ2-5
ASSQLAGGKKETQY
>.|TRBV12-3/TRBV12-4|TRBJ2-7
ASTTGDWYEQY
>TRBD1|TRBV6-1|TRBJ1-2
ASRQDRGLNYGYT
>.|TRBV20-1|TRBJ2-5
SARPGIAQY
>.|TRBV5-1|TRBJ2-5
ASSLALGTKETQY
>TRBD1|TRBV29-1|TRBJ2-2
SVEVRDSRTGELF
>TRBD1|TRBV9|TRBJ1-2
ASSVEGDRVNYGYT
>TRBD1|TRBV29-1|TRBJ2-7
SVEKTGAGNEQY
>TRBD2|TRBV4-1|TRBJ2-1
ASSQSGTSGPNEQF
>.|TRBV7-2|TRBJ2-5
ASSWARSETQY
>.|TRBV20-1|TRBJ2-7
SAKTGQDYEQY
>.|TRBV28|TRBJ2-5
ASSLGDSQETQY